These 8 T cell receptor beta chains were sequenced from one sample in a study of STAT5B mutations in CD4+ large granular lymphocyte leukemia. TCRdb's table, derived via immunoSEQ multiplex PCR, lists solely in-frame clones and lacks some. The table has 20,000 to 25,000 clones, 82% seen once. The sample comprised CD4+ T cells from blood buffy coats. Every receptor here comes from a human donor in good health.

The chain is built from TRBV7-3 and TRBJ2-3, with 8 positions matching TRBD2. The CDR3 has 14 amino acids. Per the germline V gene, CDR1 is SGHTA and CDR2 is FQGTGA. V shed 5 bases, J shed 1 base, and the junction held 2 bases outside the gene matches. The CDR3: CASSKGLGTDTQYF. The CDR3 nucleotides are TGTGCCAGCAGCAAGGGACTAGGCACAGATACGCAGTATTTT.

The genes are TRBV5-1 and TRBJ1-1; maybe TRBD1 (5 bases). Trimming removed 3 bases from V and 3 bases from J, with 15 bases in between. Germline V gene sequence: CDR1 SGHRS, CDR2 YFSETQ. This CDR3 is 15 amino acids long. As DNA, the CDR3 is TGCGCCAGCAGCTATCGAACCGACAGATACACTGAAGCTTTCTTT. This codes for CASSYRTDRYTEAFF.

This clone occurred once. This chain joins TRBV30 and TRBJ1-4; D is undetermined. V was shortened by 5 bases and J by 0 bases, with 13 bases between the two germline ends. Looked up from germline, CDR1 is GTSNPN and CDR2 is SVGIG (reference sequence). This CDR3 is built from 15 residues. CDR3 sequence: CAWGLGSATNEKLFF. In DNA form, the CDR3 reads TGTGCCTGGGGGTTAGGGAGCGCAACTAATGAAAAACTGTTTTTT.

V is TRBV7-2 and J is TRBJ2-2, with 8 bases lining up with TRBD2. Unmatched junction bases numbered 6, after V lost 5 bases and J lost 1 base. This CDR3 has 16 amino acids. In germline, CDR1 is SGHTA, CDR2 FQGNSA. DNA for the CDR3: TGTGCCAGCAGCCCGCCGAGCGGGAGGAACACCGGGGAGCTGTTTTTT. This gives the protein CASSPPSGRNTGELFF.

This chain uses TRBV20-1 with TRBJ1-1, with D uncertain. CDR3 length: 11 residues. With 3 bases removed from V and 12 bases from J, the gap between germline ends came to 14 bases. CDR1 and CDR2 (germline): DFQATT, SNEGSKA (reference sequence). The CDR3 DNA is TGCAGTGCTAGTAGCGGACGGCCCCCTTTCTTT. Residues: CSASSGRPPFF.

The rearrangement links TRBV7-2 to TRBJ2-3; 15 bases fit TRBD2. Germline values: CDR1 SGHTA, CDR2 FQGNSA. The ends lost 5 bases at V and 4 bases at J; junction bases unmatched: 10. There are 18 residues in the CDR3. CDR3 DNA: TGTGCCAGCAGCCGGGGACTAGCGGGAGGCTCACTCGCAGATACGCAGTATTTT. It translates to CASSRGLAGGSLADTQYF.

The chain joins TRBV7-2 to TRBJ1-5; the D is unclear. Trimming stripped 5 bases from V and 8 bases from J, with 22 bases between. CDR3 length: 16 amino acids. The germline CDR1 and CDR2 sequences are SGHTA and FQGNSA. The CDR3 DNA is TGTGCCAGCAGCCCCGGATATTTGAGAGACGGGGAGCCCCAGCATTTT. It codes for CASSPGYLRDGEPQHF.

This clone was detected only once. The chain recombines TRBV7-2 with TRBJ2-1, with 7 bases aligning to TRBD1. Germline CDR1 and CDR2: SGHTA and FQGNSA. The CDR3 extends over 15 amino acids. V trimming: 6 bases; J trimming: 2 bases; junction bases outside the gene matches: 7. The CDR3, as DNA: TGTGCCAGCAGATTAAGGGGACAGCCCTACAATGAGCAGTTCTTC. Amino acid sequence: CASRLRGQPYNEQFF.